The rows below give T cell receptor beta chains drawn from one sample of a study of shared clonotypes between healthy human individuals. Sequenced by immunoSEQ multiplex PCR; TCRdb stores in-frame clones only, minus some. The sample includes about 2.3 million clones, approximately 93% of them seen just once. The sequenced material came from naive CD4+ T cells from PBMCs. The receptors stem from a man younger than 35 in good health. Some clones in this sample may be carry-over from other donors' samples. The CDR3 runs from the conserved cysteine through the conserved F or W. D genes are given only for firm matches.

V gene: TRBV18
J gene: TRBJ1-5
D gene: NA
CDR3 protein: CASSTDVSQPQHF

V gene: TRBV7-2
J gene: TRBJ1-1
D gene: NA
CDR3 protein: CASSLEAGQNTEAFF

V gene: TRBV9
J gene: TRBJ2-5
D gene: TRBD1
CDR3 protein: CASSPSGTGGQETQYF

V gene: TRBV7-9
J gene: TRBJ2-5
D gene: TRBD2
CDR3 protein: CASSLSAGVAETQYF

V gene: TRBV2
J gene: TRBJ1-1
D gene: NA
CDR3 protein: CASSEALHRITNTEAFF

V gene: TRBV27
J gene: TRBJ2-5
D gene: NA
CDR3 protein: CASSSGRYQETQYF

V gene: TRBV27
J gene: TRBJ1-5
D gene: NA
CDR3 protein: CASSLQGQPQHF

V gene: TRBV28
J gene: TRBJ1-2
D gene: NA
CDR3 protein: CASSFLGSRDNYGYTF

V gene: TRBV6-6
J gene: TRBJ2-2
D gene: TRBD2
CDR3 protein: CASRRPSGSTGELFF

V gene: TRBV18
J gene: TRBJ1-1
D gene: TRBD1
CDR3 protein: CASSPKGQLTEAFF

V gene: TRBV7-3
J gene: TRBJ2-5
D gene: TRBD2
CDR3 protein: CASSSGTSGSQETQYF

V gene: TRBV7-2
J gene: TRBJ2-7
D gene: NA
CDR3 protein: CASSSFSSLSSYEQYF

V gene: TRBV6-6
J gene: TRBJ1-2
D gene: NA
CDR3 protein: CASSVFIVDGYTF

V gene: TRBV7-9
J gene: TRBJ2-7
D gene: NA
CDR3 protein: CASSRGSYEQYF

V gene: TRBV2
J gene: TRBJ2-3
D gene: TRBD1
CDR3 protein: CASTRDRDTQYF